This TCR beta chain derives from a study of shared clonotypes between healthy human individuals. Naive CD8 cells, CD45RO-negative and positively selected for CCR7, excluded terminally differentiated effector memory CD45RA+ cells. The repertoire was sequenced with immunoSEQ multiplex PCR; TCRdb's copy has only in-frame clones and lacks some. The profile shows some 2.1 million clones, over 85% of them singletons. The V segment lost 6 bases and the J segment 2 bases; nucleotides outside the gene matches: 10. The CDR3 totals 15 residues. CDR1 is MNHNS, CDR2 SASEGT, per germline. The rearrangement joins TRBV6-1 to TRBJ2-7; 7 bases match TRBD2. This receptor was taken from a man in his late teens or twenties in good health. Some clones in this sample may be carry-over from other donors' samples. Sample: naive CD8+ T cells from PBMCs. The CDR3 region is CASRPSVGGTYEQYF. In DNA form, the CDR3 reads TGTGCCAGCAGGCCCTCCGTCGGGGGGACCTACGAGCAGTACTTC.